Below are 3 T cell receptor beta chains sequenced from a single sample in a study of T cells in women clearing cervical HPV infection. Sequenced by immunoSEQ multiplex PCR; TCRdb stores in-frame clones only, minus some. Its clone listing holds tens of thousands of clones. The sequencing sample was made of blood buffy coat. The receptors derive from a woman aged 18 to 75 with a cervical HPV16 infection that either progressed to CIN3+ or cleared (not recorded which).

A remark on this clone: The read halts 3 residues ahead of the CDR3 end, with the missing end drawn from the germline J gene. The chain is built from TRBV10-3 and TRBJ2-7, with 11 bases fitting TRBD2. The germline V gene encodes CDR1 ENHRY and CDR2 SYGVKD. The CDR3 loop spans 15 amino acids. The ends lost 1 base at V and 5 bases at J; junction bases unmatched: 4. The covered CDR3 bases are TGTGCCATCAGTGAGTTCACTAGCGGGAGTGACGAG. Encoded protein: CAISEFTSGSDE. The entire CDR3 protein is CAISEFTSGSDEQYF.

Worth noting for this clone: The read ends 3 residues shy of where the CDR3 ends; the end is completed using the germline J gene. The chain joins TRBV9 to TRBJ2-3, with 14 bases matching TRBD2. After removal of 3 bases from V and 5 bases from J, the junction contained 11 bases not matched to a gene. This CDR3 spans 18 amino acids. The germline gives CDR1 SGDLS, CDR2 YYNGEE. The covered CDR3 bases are TGTGCCAGCAGCGCCGAGCCTTGGACTAGCGGGAGGTTAGATACG. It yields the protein CASSAEPWTSGRLDT. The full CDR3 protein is CASSAEPWTSGRLDTQYF.

The sequenced CDR3 bases are TGTGCCATCAGTGAGTTCGCGGTGAACACTGAA. Protein sequence: CAISEFAVNTE. The complete CDR3 sequence is CAISEFAVNTEAFF. The V gene is TRBV10-3, the J gene TRBJ1-1; D is undetermined. The CDR3 end is not reached by the read, which stops 3 residues before it; the germline J gene fills it in. V lost 1 base, J lost 0 bases, and 6 bases lay in between. Germline-derived CDR1 and CDR2 are ENHRY and SYGVKD. The CDR3 contains 14 residues.